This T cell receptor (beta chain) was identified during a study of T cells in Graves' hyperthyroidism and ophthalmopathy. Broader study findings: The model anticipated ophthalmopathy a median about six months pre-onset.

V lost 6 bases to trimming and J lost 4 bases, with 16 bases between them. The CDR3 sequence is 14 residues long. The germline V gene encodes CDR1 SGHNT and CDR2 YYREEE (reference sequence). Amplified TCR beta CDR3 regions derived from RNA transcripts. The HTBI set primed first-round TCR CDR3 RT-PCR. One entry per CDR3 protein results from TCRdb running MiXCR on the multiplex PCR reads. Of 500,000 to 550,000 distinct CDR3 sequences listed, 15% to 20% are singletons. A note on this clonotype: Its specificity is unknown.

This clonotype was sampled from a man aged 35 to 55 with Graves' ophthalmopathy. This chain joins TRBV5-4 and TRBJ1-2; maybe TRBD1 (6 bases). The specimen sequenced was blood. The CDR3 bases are TGTGCCAGCAACCCACAGGGTTTCAGCTATGGCTACACCTTC. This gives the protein CASNPQGFSYGYTF.